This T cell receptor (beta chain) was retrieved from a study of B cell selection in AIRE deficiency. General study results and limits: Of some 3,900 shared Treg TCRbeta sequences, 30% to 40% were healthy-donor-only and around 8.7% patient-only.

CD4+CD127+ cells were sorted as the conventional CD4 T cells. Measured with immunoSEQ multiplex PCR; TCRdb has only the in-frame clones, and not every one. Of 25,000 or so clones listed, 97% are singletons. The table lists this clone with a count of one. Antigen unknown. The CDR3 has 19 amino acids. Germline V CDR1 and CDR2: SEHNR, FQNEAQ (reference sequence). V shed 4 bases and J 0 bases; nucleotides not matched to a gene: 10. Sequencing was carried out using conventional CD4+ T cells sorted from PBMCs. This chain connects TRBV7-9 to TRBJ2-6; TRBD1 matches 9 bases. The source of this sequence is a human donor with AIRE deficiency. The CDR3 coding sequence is TGTGCCAGCAGCTGCACCGGGACAGGGTGCGGCTCTGGGGCCAACGTCCTGACTTTC. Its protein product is CASSCTGTGCGSGANVLTF.